Given below is one T cell receptor (beta chain) in context. The antigen remains undetermined. TCRdb used MiXCR to reprocess the 5' RACE reads, holding one entry per CDR3 protein. The sample consists of approximately 140,000 distinct CDR3 sequences, around 43% of them appearing once. The data derive from a study of CD8 T cells in ankylosing spondylitis. Study observations and caveats: A subset of motif variants has previously been described in the synovial fluid and blood of reactive arthritis. Reportedly, significant enrichment of disease-linked clones occurred in matched ankylosing spondylitis synovial fluid. Seemingly characteristic of ankylosing spondylitis blood was a TCR beta motif consisting of 7 or 8 highly homologous variants.

V was clipped by 0 bases and J by 4 bases, with 12 bases between them. The length of the CDR3 is 15 residues. CDR1 is LNHNV, CDR2 YYDKDF, per germline (reference sequence). The sequenced sample consisted of synovial fluid, either unsorted or a sorted T cell fraction (not recorded which). This clonotype was obtained from a male donor with ankylosing spondylitis. The J gene is TRBJ1-2, the V gene TRBV15, with a tentative D call TRBD1 (6 bases). The CDR3 nucleotides are TGTGCCACCAGCAGAGATACACAGGGAAGCTATGGCTACACCTTC. It specifies CATSRDTQGSYGYTF.